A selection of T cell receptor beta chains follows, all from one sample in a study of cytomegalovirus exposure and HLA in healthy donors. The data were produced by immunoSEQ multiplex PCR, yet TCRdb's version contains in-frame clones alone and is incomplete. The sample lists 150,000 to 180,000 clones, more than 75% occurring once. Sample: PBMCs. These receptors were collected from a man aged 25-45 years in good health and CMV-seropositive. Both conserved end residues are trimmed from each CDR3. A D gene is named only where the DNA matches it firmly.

CDR3aa: ASSRDSSTDTQY
j_gene: TRBJ2-3
v_gene: TRBV9
d_gene: TRBD1

CDR3aa: AWSVPDRTNEKLF
j_gene: TRBJ1-4
v_gene: TRBV30
d_gene: .

CDR3aa: ASSFYSNQPQH
j_gene: TRBJ1-5
v_gene: TRBV28
d_gene: .

CDR3aa: ASSIDLMGAHPGANVLT
j_gene: TRBJ2-6
v_gene: TRBV19
d_gene: .

CDR3aa: ATSSKGRTVSYEQY
j_gene: TRBJ2-7
v_gene: TRBV15
d_gene: .

CDR3aa: ASSPRTGSLSYEQY
j_gene: TRBJ2-7
v_gene: TRBV5-5
d_gene: TRBD1

CDR3aa: ATSRVTGGGYEQY
j_gene: TRBJ2-7
v_gene: TRBV15
d_gene: .

CDR3aa: ASSAQTGTSGRFTYNEQF
j_gene: TRBJ2-1
v_gene: TRBV27
d_gene: TRBD2

CDR3aa: ASTQRTGTLDTEAF
j_gene: TRBJ1-1
v_gene: TRBV19
d_gene: TRBD1

CDR3aa: ASSEFGQNTGELF
j_gene: TRBJ2-2
v_gene: TRBV10-2
d_gene: .

CDR3aa: ASSRGQNNYGYT
j_gene: TRBJ1-2
v_gene: TRBV7-9
d_gene: .

CDR3aa: ASSLSGPNYNEQF
j_gene: TRBJ2-1
v_gene: TRBV28
d_gene: .

CDR3aa: ATSRGWQGPYEQY
j_gene: TRBJ2-7
v_gene: TRBV15
d_gene: .

CDR3aa: ASSLVGTSNEKLF
j_gene: TRBJ1-4
v_gene: TRBV7-2
d_gene: .

CDR3aa: ASKEQGARGYT
j_gene: TRBJ1-2
v_gene: TRBV9
d_gene: TRBD1

CDR3aa: ASSSDSGTGADGYT
j_gene: TRBJ1-2
v_gene: TRBV7-2
d_gene: TRBD1

CDR3aa: ASSPVSTGGRGSHEQY
j_gene: TRBJ2-7
v_gene: TRBV18
d_gene: TRBD2

CDR3aa: ASSNSLADAYEQY
j_gene: TRBJ2-7
v_gene: TRBV7-9
d_gene: TRBD2

CDR3aa: ASRRDREAF
j_gene: TRBJ1-1
v_gene: TRBV6-5
d_gene: .

CDR3aa: ASSQGPDRGNEKLF
j_gene: TRBJ1-4
v_gene: TRBV4-2
d_gene: TRBD1

CDR3aa: ASSLTGTREQY
j_gene: TRBJ2-7
v_gene: TRBV28
d_gene: .

CDR3aa: ASSPRTSGRGKETQY
j_gene: TRBJ2-5
v_gene: TRBV5-4
d_gene: TRBD2

CDR3aa: TSNLKGTEAF
j_gene: TRBJ1-1
v_gene: TRBV1
d_gene: .

CDR3aa: ASSPPPADGELF
j_gene: TRBJ2-2
v_gene: TRBV5-4
d_gene: .

CDR3aa: ASSPTGGAGGNTIY
j_gene: TRBJ1-3
v_gene: TRBV2
d_gene: TRBD1

CDR3aa: ASSGREGGEQF
j_gene: TRBJ2-1
v_gene: TRBV7-2
d_gene: TRBD2

CDR3aa: ASSYSQGTTEAF
j_gene: TRBJ1-1
v_gene: TRBV6-5
d_gene: TRBD1

CDR3aa: ASSSRDRGLLNGYT
j_gene: TRBJ1-2
v_gene: TRBV6-5
d_gene: TRBD1

CDR3aa: ASSPRPADGYT
j_gene: TRBJ1-2
v_gene: TRBV9
d_gene: .

CDR3aa: ASRGIDSFEGQY
j_gene: TRBJ2-7
v_gene: TRBV6-5
d_gene: .

CDR3aa: ASRERTGDNYGYT
j_gene: TRBJ1-2
v_gene: TRBV6-4
d_gene: TRBD1

CDR3aa: ASSYQTAGANVLT
j_gene: TRBJ2-6
v_gene: TRBV28
d_gene: .

CDR3aa: ASSTGAGNTEAF
j_gene: TRBJ1-1
v_gene: TRBV11-1
d_gene: .

CDR3aa: ASSLDAVEQY
j_gene: TRBJ2-7
v_gene: TRBV5-6
d_gene: .

CDR3aa: ASSPLPGQLQKETQY
j_gene: TRBJ2-5
v_gene: TRBV28
d_gene: TRBD1

CDR3aa: ASSLAGNQPQH
j_gene: TRBJ1-5
v_gene: TRBV27
d_gene: .

CDR3aa: ASGLAGRAGYT
j_gene: TRBJ1-2
v_gene: TRBV12-5
d_gene: .

CDR3aa: ASSEGGRDGYT
j_gene: TRBJ1-2
v_gene: TRBV6-1
d_gene: .

CDR3aa: SARRRGTQY
j_gene: TRBJ2-3
v_gene: TRBV20-1
d_gene: .

CDR3aa: ASSLGQGGSYNSPLH
j_gene: TRBJ1-6
v_gene: TRBV5-8
d_gene: TRBD1

CDR3aa: ASSLDPSTGNQPQH
j_gene: TRBJ1-5
v_gene: TRBV11-2
d_gene: .

CDR3aa: ASSSRTGVNTEAF
j_gene: TRBJ1-1
v_gene: TRBV11-2
d_gene: TRBD1

CDR3aa: ASSLEGAREKLF
j_gene: TRBJ1-4
v_gene: TRBV5-1
d_gene: TRBD1

CDR3aa: ASSLLWFESPTEAF
j_gene: TRBJ1-1
v_gene: TRBV27
d_gene: .

CDR3aa: ASRGQGEIEAF
j_gene: TRBJ1-1
v_gene: TRBV10-2
d_gene: TRBD1

CDR3aa: ASSPPVHEQF
j_gene: TRBJ2-1
v_gene: TRBV7-9
d_gene: .

CDR3aa: SVVRKLNTEAF
j_gene: TRBJ1-1
v_gene: TRBV29-1
d_gene: .

CDR3aa: ASSRSGGVQETQY
j_gene: TRBJ2-5
v_gene: TRBV28
d_gene: .

CDR3aa: AISPGTSGDTQY
j_gene: TRBJ2-3
v_gene: TRBV10-3
d_gene: TRBD2

CDR3aa: ASRNSGSGTDTQY
j_gene: TRBJ2-3
v_gene: TRBV27
d_gene: TRBD2

CDR3aa: ASSFLAGGSY
j_gene: TRBJ2-5
v_gene: TRBV7-6
d_gene: TRBD2

CDR3aa: AVRDSTYEQY
j_gene: TRBJ2-7
v_gene: TRBV2
d_gene: TRBD1

CDR3aa: ASSEGQGPNQPQH
j_gene: TRBJ1-5
v_gene: TRBV6-1
d_gene: TRBD1

CDR3aa: ASSELAGGYEQF
j_gene: TRBJ2-1
v_gene: TRBV2
d_gene: TRBD2